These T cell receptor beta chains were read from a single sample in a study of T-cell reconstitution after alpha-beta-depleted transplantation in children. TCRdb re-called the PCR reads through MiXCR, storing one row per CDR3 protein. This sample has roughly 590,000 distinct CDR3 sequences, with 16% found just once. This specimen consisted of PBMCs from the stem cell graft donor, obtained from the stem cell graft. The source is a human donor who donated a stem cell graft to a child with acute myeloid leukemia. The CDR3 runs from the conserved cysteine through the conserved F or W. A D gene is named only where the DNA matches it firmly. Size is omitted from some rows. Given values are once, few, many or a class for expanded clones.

TGTGCCAGCAGTTCCTTAGCGGGGGGGCCCGGTGAGCAGTTCTTC	CASSSLAGGPGEQFF	many	TRBJ2-1	TRBV27	TRBD2
TGCAGTGCTAGAGGTCCGGCGGGAGAGCAGTTCTTC	CSARGPAGEQFF	many	TRBJ2-1	TRBV20-1	.
TGTGCCAGCAGCCCCCGGGAGGGGCATAGCTCCTACAATGAGCAGTTCTTC	CASSPREGHSSYNEQFF	.	TRBJ2-1	TRBV7-3	TRBD2
TGTGCCAGCAGTGAAGCCCTGACAGGGGGCTACGAGCAGTACTTC	CASSEALTGGYEQYF	many	TRBJ2-7	TRBV2	TRBD1
TGCGCCAGCAGCAGCGGGACTAGCGTCCACAATGAGCAGTTCTTC	CASSSGTSVHNEQFF	few	TRBJ2-1	TRBV5-1	TRBD2
TGTGCCAGCAACCGAGACAGGGGGCAAAACATTCAGTACTTC	CASNRDRGQNIQYF	few	TRBJ2-4	TRBV12-3/TRBV12-4	TRBD1
TGTGCCAGCTGTCGGAATCCTAATTCACCCCTCCACTTT	CASCRNPNSPLHF	.	TRBJ1-6	TRBV3-1	.
TGCAGTGCTCCCGGGACAGGGCTCTACGAGCAGTACTTC	CSAPGTGLYEQYF	many	TRBJ2-7	TRBV20-1	TRBD1
TGTGCCAGCAGCTTAGCCGTTACCCTTCGGACCGGGGAGCTGTTTTTT	CASSLAVTLRTGELFF	.	TRBJ2-2	TRBV7-8	.
TGTGCCAGCAGCGTAAGCAGGGAGGACACTGAAGCTTTCTTT	CASSVSREDTEAFF	many	TRBJ1-1	TRBV9	.
TGTGCCAGCAGAGCGGAGTTTAGCACAGATACGCAGTATTTT	CASRAEFSTDTQYF	many	TRBJ2-3	TRBV6-4	.
TGCGCCAGCAGTCCCTCCGGCAGGTCGATTAGGCGGCAGCCCCAGCATTTT	CASSPSGRSIRRQPQHF	.	TRBJ1-5	TRBV23-1	.
TGTGCCACCAGCACTTTGGGGACTAGCGGGGGGGCCCCTAGAAACATTCAGTACTTC	CATSTLGTSGGAPRNIQYF	.	TRBJ2-4	TRBV15	TRBD2
TGTGCCAGCAGCTTGGATCTAGCGATCACCGGGGAGCTGTTTTTT	CASSLDLAITGELFF	many	TRBJ2-2	TRBV5-5	.
TGCAGCGTTTGGGACAGGGGCACCGGGGAGCTGTTTTTT	CSVWDRGTGELFF	.	TRBJ2-2	TRBV29-1	TRBD1
TGTGCCAGCAGCGCGGCGATCTTGGCAGATACGCAGTATTTT	CASSAAILADTQYF	.	TRBJ2-3	TRBV7-2	.
TGTGCCAGCAGCGCAACTCCGGGACCTCTCAATGACCAGTTCTTC	CASSATPGPLNDQFF	.	TRBJ2-1	TRBV9	.
TGTGCCAGCAGCTTAGAACTCAGGCCCTACGACGAGCAGTACTTC	CASSLELRPYDEQYF	few	TRBJ2-7	TRBV7-2	.
TGTGCCAGCTATCTTGGCGGCGAGCAGTACTTC	CASYLGGEQYF	.	TRBJ2-7	TRBV7-9	.
TGTGCCAGCAGCCCGACACGCTCCACCGGGGAGCTGTTTTTT	CASSPTRSTGELFF	.	TRBJ2-2	TRBV7-9	.
TGCAGTGCTAGAGCACAGTCCTCTGGAAACACCATATATTTT	CSARAQSSGNTIYF	many	TRBJ1-3	TRBV20-1	.
TGCAGTGCTCCGGGGGGGGAGGTCGTCCACAATGAGCAGTTCTTC	CSAPGGEVVHNEQFF	.	TRBJ2-1	TRBV20-1	TRBD2